This T cell receptor beta chain was sequenced for a study of identical twins' blood T cells. As regards this clonotype: What it binds is not known.

Notes on the study in general: Twins shared more top CDR3 clonotypes than unrelated donors did.

Trimming cost V 7 bases and J 3 bases, with 12 bases left between them. Germline lookup yields CDR1 MNHEY and CDR2 SVGAGI. The CDR3 has 13 amino acids. Libraries were made from RNA as TCR cDNA, using a modified protocol. TCRdb fed the 5' RACE reads into MiXCR, producing one record per CDR3 protein. Of a few hundred thousand distinct CDR3 sequences listed, roughly 31% are singletons. The sequenced material came from PBMCs. The chain employs TRBV6-5 and TRBJ1-2; weak D call: TRBD1 (5 bases). The TCR was taken from a woman aged 18-49 years in good health. CDR3 sequence (DNA): TGTGCCAGCACCCAAAGGGGTCACTATGGCTACACCTTC. Residues: CASTQRGHYGYTF.